A selection of T cell receptor beta chains follows, all from one sample in a study of CD8 T cell repertoires and HIV-1 epitope variants. These receptors lack a known antigen. Repertoires were generated with immunoSEQ multiplex PCR, while TCRdb's copy carries only in-frame clones and drops some. The table records a few thousand clones, roughly 67% of them present only once. Material for sequencing was cultured CD8+ T cells derived from PBMCs. The source of these receptors is a male donor with HIV. CDR3s include the opening cysteine and the closing phenylalanine or tryptophan. D genes are given only for firm matches. A row's size may be missing; if present it is once, few, many or a size class.

v_gene	d_gene	j_gene	abundance	CDR3nt	CDR3aa
TRBV19	TRBD1	TRBJ2-2	few	TGTGCCAGTAGTATAGCCCTTGGAGAGGGGGCCTTCACCGGGGAGCTGTTTTTT	CASSIALGEGAFTGELFF
TRBV4-3	NA	TRBJ1-2	NA	TGCGCCAGCAGCCAAGAAACAGGGACCTATGGCTACACCTTC	CASSQETGTYGYTF
TRBV13	TRBD2	TRBJ2-2	few	TGTGCCAGCAGCTTAGGTTGGGCTAGCGGGAGCACCGGGGAGCTGTTTTTT	CASSLGWASGSTGELFF
TRBV20-1	NA	TRBJ1-1	NA	TGCAGTGCTCGAGCCCACACTGAAGCTTTCTTT	CSARAHTEAFF
TRBV5-5	NA	TRBJ1-2	NA	TGTGCCAGCAGCTTGGAGGACCCAGGCATCGCAGCTACAGGATTTAGTGGCTACACCTTC	CASSLEDPGIAATGFSGYTF
TRBV15	NA	TRBJ2-2	NA	TGTGCCACCAGCAGAGATGGCAGGGAGGACACCGGGGAGCTGTTTTTT	CATSRDGREDTGELFF
TRBV19	NA	TRBJ2-1	NA	TGTGCCAGTAGTTCTCACGGGACTTACAATGAGCAGTTCTTC	CASSSHGTYNEQFF
TRBV28	NA	TRBJ1-1	NA	TGTGCCAGCAGGCCCCCCCTCCAGAACACTGAAGCTTTCTTT	CASRPPLQNTEAFF
TRBV27	NA	TRBJ1-4	once	TGTGCCAGCAGTTTTGTCACTGGGGGAGTCGAAAAACTGTTTTTT	CASSFVTGGVEKLFF
TRBV7-9	NA	TRBJ1-5	few	TGTGCCAGCAGCTTGGATGGGGGCCGAGACCAGCCCCAGCATTTT	CASSLDGGRDQPQHF
TRBV5-6	NA	TRBJ2-3	NA	TGTGCCAGCAGCTTGACAGGCACAGATACGCAGTATTTT	CASSLTGTDTQYF
TRBV15	NA	TRBJ1-3	NA	TGTGCCACCAGCAGAGACAGGAGCTCTGGAAACACCATATATTTT	CATSRDRSSGNTIYF
TRBV11-3	NA	TRBJ2-7	NA	TGTGCCAGCAGCCAAGTGCCGGGAGAGCAGTACTTC	CASSQVPGEQYF
TRBV7-9	NA	TRBJ1-1	NA	TGTGCCAGCAGCCTCGGGGGCCCTGAAGCTTTCTTT	CASSLGGPEAFF
TRBV14	NA	TRBJ2-5	NA	TGTGCCAGCAGCTTGGGAGGTTTTGAGCAGTACTTC	CASSLGGFEQYF
TRBV6-4	NA	TRBJ1-2	NA	TGTGCCAGCAGTTCGCGGTTGACAACCTTC	CASSSRLTTF
TRBV19	TRBD2	TRBJ2-1	NA	TGTGCCAGTAGTATTACGGGAGGCTCCTACAATGAGCAGTTCTTC	CASSITGGSYNEQFF
TRBV4-3	TRBD1	TRBJ2-7	NA	TGCGCCAGCGGATCGGACAGGGGGTCCTACGAGCAGTACTTC	CASGSDRGSYEQYF
TRBV7-2	NA	TRBJ2-1	NA	TGTGCCAGCAGCCAAGGCCGGGACTTGAGCTCCTACAATGAGCAGTTCTTC	CASSQGRDLSSYNEQFF
TRBV28	NA	TRBJ2-1	NA	TGTGCCAGCAGTTTAGGCGGGATGGGCTACAATGAGCAGTTCTTC	CASSLGGMGYNEQFF
TRBV5-4	NA	TRBJ2-2	NA	TGTGCCAGCAGCTTGGATCGAGGGTCCGGGGAGCTGTTTTTT	CASSLDRGSGELFF
TRBV19	TRBD2	TRBJ2-1	NA	TGTGCCAGTAGTATATTAGCGGGAGGGAATGAGCAGTTCTTC	CASSILAGGNEQFF
TRBV28	NA	TRBJ2-5	NA	TGTGCCAGCAAGAGCTACTTTGGAGAGACCCAGTACTTC	CASKSYFGETQYF
TRBV15	NA	TRBJ1-1	once	TGTGCCACCAGCAGAGACCGGGGTTTAAACACTGAAGCTTTCTTT	CATSRDRGLNTEAFF
TRBV7-8	TRBD2	TRBJ2-2	NA	TGTGCCAGCAGCTTACGCGCGGGACTAGCGGGAGGTTCGAACACCGGGGAGCTGTTTTTT	CASSLRAGLAGGSNTGELFF
TRBV5-6	NA	TRBJ1-2	NA	TGTGCCAGCAGCCATATAGGGCAGGGCGGGTCGTATGGCTACACCTTC	CASSHIGQGGSYGYTF
TRBV5-5	TRBD2	TRBJ2-1	NA	TGTGCCAGCACCGAAAGGAGCGGGGTCAATGAGCAGTTCTTC	CASTERSGVNEQFF
TRBV9	NA	TRBJ2-3	NA	TGTGCCAGCAGCGTAGAGTCCTCTCGAGGGGCAGATACGCAGTATTTT	CASSVESSRGADTQYF
TRBV5-4	TRBD1	TRBJ2-1	NA	TGTGCCAGCAGCTTTCGACAGGGGGCTAAAAATGAGCAGTTCTTC	CASSFRQGAKNEQFF
TRBV5-4	NA	TRBJ1-1	NA	TGTGCCAGCAGAACATACCCTGGGGGGATGAACACTGAAGCTTTCTTT	CASRTYPGGMNTEAFF
TRBV4-3	TRBD2	TRBJ2-3	NA	TGCGCCAGCAGCCAAGATCGTCGGGGCCTAGCGGGGGGGACTTTCACAGATACGCAGTATTTT	CASSQDRRGLAGGTFTDTQYF
TRBV11-2	NA	TRBJ2-3	NA	TGTGCCAGCACCCCCTGGGAGGCCTCGAACACAGATACGCAGTATTTT	CASTPWEASNTDTQYF
TRBV28	NA	TRBJ2-7	few	TGTGCCAGCAGCCTACGGATCTCCTACGAGCAGTACTTC	CASSLRISYEQYF
TRBV28	NA	TRBJ2-7	once	TGTGCCAGCAAAACAGGTTCATGGGAGCAGTACTTC	CASKTGSWEQYF
TRBV27	NA	TRBJ1-1	few	TGTGCCAGCAGTCTCTACGGGGAGGATCTGAACACTGAAGCTTTCTTT	CASSLYGEDLNTEAFF
TRBV2	NA	TRBJ1-3	NA	TGTGCCAGCAGTGATAAGTCGGTTTCTGGAAACACCATATATTTT	CASSDKSVSGNTIYF
TRBV11-2	TRBD2	TRBJ2-2	NA	TGTGCCAGCAGCTTACCAGCGGGGCCCCACACCGGGGAGCTGTTTTTT	CASSLPAGPHTGELFF
TRBV7-9	TRBD2	TRBJ2-1	NA	TGTGCCAGCAGCCCCATAGCGGGATCCTACAATGAGCAGTTCTTC	CASSPIAGSYNEQFF
TRBV7-9	NA	TRBJ1-5	NA	TGTGCCAGCAGCTTCGGAAGGGGTATGGATCAGCCCCAGCATTTT	CASSFGRGMDQPQHF
TRBV5-1	TRBD2	TRBJ2-1	NA	TGTCTCAGCGGGAACAGTAGGAATGAGCAGTTCTTC	CLSGNSRNEQFF
TRBV27	NA	TRBJ1-4	NA	TGTGCCAGCAGTCAAGCGATTGGGGAAAAACTGTTTTTT	CASSQAIGEKLFF